This entry describes one T cell receptor (beta chain). This table comes from immunoSEQ multiplex PCR, and its TCRdb copy is limited to in-frame clones, with some not included. Of 300,000 to 350,000 clones in the sample, over 85% were seen once. The CDR3 runs 19 residues. Trimming at V came to 4 bases and at J to 7 bases, leaving 21 bases not matched to a gene. CDR1 and CDR2 from the germline V gene are SGHVS and FNYEAQ. These data originate in a study of blood T cell repertoires in COVID-19. The sequence was obtained from a woman in her twenties or thirties who had recovered from COVID-19. The chain is built from TRBV7-6 and TRBJ2-1; TRBD2 matches at 8 bases. Sequenced: PBMCs or T cells enriched from blood (not recorded which). Here the CDR3 reads CASSSTRFRTSGSGNEQFF. Here the CDR3 DNA reads TGTGCCAGCAGCTCCACGAGATTTCGGACAAGCGGGAGTGGGAATGAGCAGTTCTTC.